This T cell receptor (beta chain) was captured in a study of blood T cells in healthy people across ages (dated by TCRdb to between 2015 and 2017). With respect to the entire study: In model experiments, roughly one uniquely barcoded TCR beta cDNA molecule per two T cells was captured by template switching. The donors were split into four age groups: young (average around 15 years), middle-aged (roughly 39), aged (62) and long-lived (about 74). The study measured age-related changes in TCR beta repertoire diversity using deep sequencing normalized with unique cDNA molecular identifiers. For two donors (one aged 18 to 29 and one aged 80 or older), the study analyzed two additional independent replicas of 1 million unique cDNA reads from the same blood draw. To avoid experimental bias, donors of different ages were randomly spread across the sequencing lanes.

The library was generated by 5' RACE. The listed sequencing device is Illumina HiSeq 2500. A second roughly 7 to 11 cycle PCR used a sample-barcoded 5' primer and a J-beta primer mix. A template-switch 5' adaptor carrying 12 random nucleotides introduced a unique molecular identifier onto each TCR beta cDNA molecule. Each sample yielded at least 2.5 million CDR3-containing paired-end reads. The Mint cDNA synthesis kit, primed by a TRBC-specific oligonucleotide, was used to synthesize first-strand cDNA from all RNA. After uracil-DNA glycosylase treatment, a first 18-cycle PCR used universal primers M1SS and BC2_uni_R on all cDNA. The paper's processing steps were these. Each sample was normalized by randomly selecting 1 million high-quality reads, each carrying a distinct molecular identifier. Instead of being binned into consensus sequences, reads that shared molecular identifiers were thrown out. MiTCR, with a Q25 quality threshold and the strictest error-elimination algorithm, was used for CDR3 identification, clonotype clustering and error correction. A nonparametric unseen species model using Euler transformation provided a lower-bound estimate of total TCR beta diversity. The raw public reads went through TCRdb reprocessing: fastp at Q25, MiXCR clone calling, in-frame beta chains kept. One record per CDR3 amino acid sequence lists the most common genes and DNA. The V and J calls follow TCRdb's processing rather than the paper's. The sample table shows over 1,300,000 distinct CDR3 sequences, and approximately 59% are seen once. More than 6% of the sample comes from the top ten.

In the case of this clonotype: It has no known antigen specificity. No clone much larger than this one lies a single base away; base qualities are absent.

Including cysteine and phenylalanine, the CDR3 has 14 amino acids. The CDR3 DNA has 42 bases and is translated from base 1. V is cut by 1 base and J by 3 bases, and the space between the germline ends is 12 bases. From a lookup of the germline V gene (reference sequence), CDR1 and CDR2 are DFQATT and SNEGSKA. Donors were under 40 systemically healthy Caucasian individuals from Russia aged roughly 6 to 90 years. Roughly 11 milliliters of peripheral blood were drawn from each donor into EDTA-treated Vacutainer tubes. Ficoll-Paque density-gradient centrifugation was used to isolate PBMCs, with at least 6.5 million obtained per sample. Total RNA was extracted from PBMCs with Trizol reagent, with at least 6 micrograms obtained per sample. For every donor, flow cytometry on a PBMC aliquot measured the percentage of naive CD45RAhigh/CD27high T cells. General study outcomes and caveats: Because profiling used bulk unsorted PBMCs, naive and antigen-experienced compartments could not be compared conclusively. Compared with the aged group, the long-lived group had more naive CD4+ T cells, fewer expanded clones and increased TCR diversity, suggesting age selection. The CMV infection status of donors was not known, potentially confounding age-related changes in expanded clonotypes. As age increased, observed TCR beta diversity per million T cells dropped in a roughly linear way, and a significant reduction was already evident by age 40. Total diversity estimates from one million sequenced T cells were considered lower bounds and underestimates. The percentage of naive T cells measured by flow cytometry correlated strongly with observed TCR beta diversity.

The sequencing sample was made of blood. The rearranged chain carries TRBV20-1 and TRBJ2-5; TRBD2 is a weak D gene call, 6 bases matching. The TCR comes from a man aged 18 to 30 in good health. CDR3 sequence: CSARGGLVKETQYF. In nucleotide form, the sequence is TGCAGTGCTAGAGGGGGACTCGTAAAAGAGACCCAGTACTTC.